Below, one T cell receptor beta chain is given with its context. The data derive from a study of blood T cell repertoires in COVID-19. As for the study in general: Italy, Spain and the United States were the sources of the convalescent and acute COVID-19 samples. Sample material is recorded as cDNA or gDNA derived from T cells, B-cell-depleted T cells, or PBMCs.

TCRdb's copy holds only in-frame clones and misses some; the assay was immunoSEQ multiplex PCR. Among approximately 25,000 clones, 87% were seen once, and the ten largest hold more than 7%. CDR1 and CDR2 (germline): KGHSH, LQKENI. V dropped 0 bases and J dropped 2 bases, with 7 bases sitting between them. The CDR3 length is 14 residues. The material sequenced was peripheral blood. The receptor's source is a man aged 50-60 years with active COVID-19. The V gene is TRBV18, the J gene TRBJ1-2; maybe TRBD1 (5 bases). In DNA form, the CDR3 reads TGTGCCAGCTCACCACCCCGACAGAACTATGGCTACACCTTC. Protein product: CASSPPRQNYGYTF.